What follows are 16 T cell receptor beta chains derived from one specimen sequenced in a study of human thymus T cells. Data came from immunoSEQ multiplex PCR; TCRdb stores just in-frame clones and leaves some out. The sample has roughly 120,000 clones; around 95% are singletons. The thymus tissue came from resections taken during corrective heart surgery. Sequenced sample: thymus tissue. These receptors originate from a boy younger than two with a congenital heart defect but otherwise immunologically healthy.

This clone was detected only a few times. The chain is built from TRBV6-5 and TRBJ1-1; maybe TRBD1 (5 bases). From germline, CDR1 is MNHEY and CDR2 SVGAGI. V was cut by 5 bases and J by 7 bases, with 11 bases left in between. This CDR3 spans 12 amino acids. As DNA, the CDR3 is TGTGCCAGCAGTCCCGACAGACATGAAGCTTTCTTT. This translates into CASSPDRHEAFF.

The chain has TRBV27 and TRBJ2-7; the match to TRBD1 covers 10 bases. The V and J ends lost 5 bases and 5 bases, in that order; junction bases with no gene match: 12. This CDR3 has 16 residues. CDR1 is MNHEY, CDR2 SMNVEV, per germline (reference sequence). CDR3 protein: CASSPSWGTGDHEQYF. CDR3 DNA: TGTGCCAGCAGTCCCAGCTGGGGGACAGGGGACCACGAGCAGTACTTC.

The chain recombines TRBV18 with TRBJ2-3, with 8 bases fitting TRBD2. The CDR3 extends over 16 amino acids. The J segment lost 1 base and the V segment lost 6 bases, leaving 9 bases of the junction unmatched. The germline V gene encodes CDR1 KGHSH and CDR2 LQKENI. CDR3: CASSQLLADRTDTQYF. Here the CDR3 DNA reads TGTGCCAGCTCGCAATTACTAGCGGACCGCACAGATACGCAGTATTTT.

The rearrangement uses TRBV7-9 and TRBJ1-6; TRBD1 might be the D (6 bases). CDR1 is SEHNR, CDR2 FQNEAQ, per germline (reference sequence). Trimming took off 8 bases at V and 7 bases at J, with 18 bases between the two ends. The CDR3 length is 15 residues. This CDR3 is CASELRGTVNSPLHF. The CDR3, as DNA: TGTGCCAGCGAGCTTAGGGGGACGGTAAATTCACCCCTCCACTTT.

The chain employs TRBV11-3 and TRBJ2-7; possible D gene TRBD1, 6 bases. In germline, CDR1 is SGHNT, CDR2 YENEEA. The V end was cut by 2 bases, the J end by 3 bases, with 14 bases between. The CDR3 runs to 15 residues. This CDR3 is CASSLKGEFGYEQYF. CDR3 sequence (DNA): TGTGCCAGCAGCTTAAAGGGGGAATTCGGCTACGAGCAGTACTTC. The complete variable domain, with remaining parts taken from reference TRBV11-3 and TRBJ2-7, reads EAGVVQSPRYKIIEKKQPVAFWCNPISGHNTLYWYLQNLGQGPELLIRYENEEAVDDSQLPKDRFSAERLKGVDSTLKIQPAELGDSAVYLCASSLKGEFGYEQYFGPGTRLTVT.

The chain joins TRBV5-1 to TRBJ2-1; 13 bases line up with TRBD2. The CDR3 extends over 17 amino acids. Trimming took 4 bases from V and 5 from J; bases not matched to a gene: 9. Germline assignment: CDR1 SGHRS and CDR2 YFSETQ. In DNA, the CDR3 is TGCGCCAGCAGCACGGACCCCGGGACTAGCGGGGACAATGAGCAGTTCTTC. Amino acid sequence: CASSTDPGTSGDNEQFF.

V is TRBV30 and J is TRBJ1-6; D is ambiguous. V lost 3 bases and J 6 bases, leaving 18 bases between the germline ends. Germline values: CDR1 GTSNPN, CDR2 SVGIG (reference sequence). The CDR3 is 16 residues long. In DNA, the CDR3 is TGTGCCTGGAGAGAGAGGAGCCTTCGACCTAATTCACCCCTCCACTTT. Translated, it gives CAWRERSLRPNSPLHF.

The chain combines TRBV18 with TRBJ1-1; 9 bases fit TRBD1. CDR3 size: 16 residues. Germline V gene data show CDR1 as KGHSH and CDR2 as LQKENI. V dropped 4 bases and J dropped 0; count of bases not matched to a gene: 6. The CDR3 bases are TGTGCCAGCTCACTCTTACAGGGGGCGATGAACACTGAAGCTTTCTTT. Translation gives CASSLLQGAMNTEAFF.

The rearrangement uses TRBV7-2 and TRBJ1-1, with no clear D. The germline gives CDR1 SGHTA, CDR2 FQGNSA. V gave up 5 bases and J gave up 4 bases, with 14 bases separating them. The CDR3 is made up of 14 amino acids. CDR3 in DNA: TGTGCCAGCAGCCCCAATAGGTATGCCACTGAAGCTTTCTTT. Protein sequence: CASSPNRYATEAFF.

The chain uses TRBV7-9 and TRBJ2-1; 11 bases agree with TRBD2. Germline CDR1 SEHNR, CDR2 FQNEAQ (reference sequence). V dropped 3 bases and J dropped 3; count of bases not matched to a gene: 7. This CDR3 has 17 amino acids. CDR3 in DNA: TGTGCCAGCAGCTTCTTAGCGGGGGGGCGTTTCTACAATGAGCAGTTCTTC. Protein: CASSFLAGGRFYNEQFF.

The chain carries TRBV29-1 and TRBJ1-1; D may be TRBD1 (6 bases). Germline V CDR1 and CDR2: SQVTM, ANQGSEA. The CDR3 runs 13 residues. V was cut by 3 bases and J by 4 bases, with 12 bases left in between. The DNA for the CDR3 is TGCAGCGTTGATGAGGGCAGGGGCACTGAAGCTTTCTTT. Its translation is CSVDEGRGTEAFF.

This chain links TRBV11-3 with TRBJ2-5; D tentatively reads TRBD1 or TRBD2 (6 bases each). V was cut by 1 base and J by 1 base, with 13 bases left in between. This CDR3 has 16 residues. Germline loops: CDR1 SGHNT, CDR2 YENEEA. CDR3 coding DNA: TGTGCCAGCAGCTTAGGAGGGGGGCGCTCCCAAGAGACCCAGTACTTC. Translated, it gives CASSLGGGRSQETQYF.

This chain connects TRBV4-3 to TRBJ1-1, with 8 bases aligning to TRBD1. This CDR3 is 15 amino acids long. Germline V gene data show CDR1 as LGHNA and CDR2 as YSLEER. V gave up 4 bases and J gave up 1 base; unmatched junction bases: 5. CDR3 in amino acids: CASSPRGQPNTEAFF. Written as DNA, the CDR3 is TGCGCCAGCAGCCCCAGGGGGCAGCCGAACACTGAAGCTTTCTTT.

The chain joins TRBV2 to TRBJ2-4; no firm D call. CDR3 length: 14 residues. V lost 6 bases and J 7 bases, leaving 16 bases between the germline ends. CDR1 and CDR2 from the germline V gene are SNHLY and FYNNEI. The CDR3: CASRTPGAGNIQYF. The CDR3, as DNA: TGTGCCAGCAGGACCCCGGGCGCAGGTAACATTCAGTACTTC.

The CDR3 here is CASSLRGGQGRLNYGYTF. CDR3 sequence (DNA): TGTGCCAGCAGCTTACGGGGAGGGCAGGGAAGGCTAAACTATGGCTACACCTTC. The V gene is TRBV7-2, the J gene TRBJ1-2; perhaps TRBD1 as D (5 bases). Germline lookup yields CDR1 SGHTA and CDR2 FQGNSA. CDR3 size: 18 residues. V was pared by 2 bases and J by 2 bases, with 21 bases between.

The rearrangement joins TRBV15 to TRBJ1-2; 9 bases map to TRBD1. J lost 5 bases, V lost 0 bases, and 1 base had no gene match. Per the germline V gene, CDR1 is LNHNV and CDR2 is YYDKDF (reference sequence). This CDR3 is built from 14 residues. CDR3 DNA: TGTGCCACCAGCAGAGATGGGACAGGGTATGGCTACACCTTC. Translated, it gives CATSRDGTGYGYTF.